A single sample is the source of the 6 T cell receptor beta chains below, sequenced in a study of lymphopenia after photon versus proton radiotherapy. Using immunoSEQ multiplex PCR, the repertoire was profiled, and TCRdb retains in-frame clones only, with some absent. The table has roughly 18,000 clones, 80% to 95% seen once; the top ten hold about 1.5%. The specimen comprised peripheral blood, sampled from a patient treated with photon-based radiotherapy. The source is a woman between 40 and 50 years old with cholangiocarcinoma.

V usage is TRBV6-5 and J usage is TRBJ1-1; 9 bases map to TRBD1. The CDR3 runs to 14 residues. Germline V lookup: CDR1 MNHEY, CDR2 SVGAGI. The trim removed 5 bases at V and 5 bases at J, leaving 6 bases unmatched. CDR3 protein: CASSPGQGRTEAFF. CDR3 sequence (DNA): TGTGCCAGCAGTCCCGGACAGGGGCGGACTGAAGCTTTCTTT.

The chain employs TRBV9 and TRBJ2-1; perhaps TRBD2 as D (6 bases). Germline V CDR1 and CDR2: SGDLS, YYNGEE. The CDR3 runs to 13 residues. The germline V and J ends were trimmed by 2 bases and 6 bases, with 9 bases remaining between them. CDR3 coding DNA: TGTGCCAGCAGCGTCGGGAGTCTCAATGAGCAGTTCTTC. It is translated as CASSVGSLNEQFF.

This chain links TRBV5-1 with TRBJ2-3, with D perhaps matching TRBD2 (6 bases). Germline V CDR1 and CDR2: SGHRS, YFSETQ. V was trimmed by 5 bases and J by 6 bases, leaving 7 bases between them. The CDR3 is 11 residues long. CDR3: CASREGDTQYF. The CDR3 nucleotides read TGCGCCAGCAGGGAGGGTGATACGCAGTATTTT. The entire variable domain, with the rest obtained from reference TRBV5-1 and TRBJ2-3, is as follows: KAGVTQTPRYLIKTRGQQVTLSCSPISGHRSVSWYQQTPGQGLQFLFEYFSETQRNKGNFPGRFSGRQFSNSRSEMNVSTLELGDSALYLCASREGDTQYFGPGTRLTVL.

The rearrangement links TRBV4-3 to TRBJ2-1; TRBD2 aligns across 10 bases. Germline lookup yields CDR1 LGHNA and CDR2 YSLEER. The CDR3 runs 16 residues. V trimming: 3 bases; J trimming: 0 bases; junction bases outside the gene matches: 2. DNA of the CDR3: TGCGCCAGCAGCCACTCTAGCGGGAGCTCCTACAATGAGCAGTTCTTC. Its translation: CASSHSSGSSYNEQFF.

The chain links TRBV2 to TRBJ1-2; 8 positions agree with TRBD1. J lost 4 bases, V lost 4 bases, and 5 bases had no gene match. CDR3 length equals 14 residues. In germline, CDR1 is SNHLY, CDR2 FYNNEI. CDR3 DNA sequence: TGTGCCAGCAGTGGGACAGGGAGGTCCTATGGCTACACCTTC. Protein: CASSGTGRSYGYTF.

The chain uses TRBV19 and TRBJ2-3, with D perhaps assigned TRBD1 or TRBD2 (6 bases each). The CDR3 length is 17 residues. V gave up 5 bases and J gave up 4 bases, with 22 bases separating them. CDR1 LNHDA and CDR2 SQIVND come from the germline V gene (reference sequence). This CDR3 is CASSPSPLLAGADTQYF. The CDR3 region has the DNA TGTGCCAGTAGTCCTAGCCCCCTACTAGCAGGGGCAGATACGCAGTATTTT. The whole variable domain, filled in from reference TRBV19 and TRBJ2-3, reads DGGITQSPKYLFRKEGQNVTLSCEQNLNHDAMYWYRQDPGQGLRLIYYSQIVNDFQKGDIAEGYSVSREKKESFPLTVTSAQKNPTAFYLCASSPSPLLAGADTQYFGPGTRLTVL.